What follows is one TCR beta chain and its context. Participants reported their clinical history, and cohort assignment relied on those reports. Trimming removed 6 bases from V and 1 base from J; junction bases left unmatched: 0. The CDR3 is 13 residues long. Germline values: CDR1 MDHEN, CDR2 SYDVKM. Some clones are missing from TCRdb's copy, which holds only in-frame ones; the method was immunoSEQ multiplex PCR. The data show about 130,000 clones, around 83% seen once. The data are from a study of blood T cell repertoires in COVID-19. What was sequenced was PBMCs or T cells enriched from blood (not recorded which). The clonotype originates from a man aged 50-59 years who had recovered from COVID-19. The V call is TRBV28, the J call TRBJ1-5, with 7 nucleotides matching TRBD1. The CDR3 DNA is TGTGCCAGCAGGACAGGGAGCAATCAGCCCCAGCATTTT. It specifies CASRTGSNQPQHF.